A selection of T cell receptor beta chains follows, all from one sample in a study of cytomegalovirus exposure and HLA in healthy donors. Method: immunoSEQ multiplex PCR; TCRdb's copy keeps in-frame clones and lacks some. The sample has over 100,000 clones; over 60% are singletons. The specimen sequenced was PBMCs. Receptor source: a man aged 25 to 45 in good health and CMV-seropositive. CDR3s include the opening cysteine and the closing phenylalanine or tryptophan. A D gene is named only where the DNA matches it firmly. Expanded clones get a size class; other rows say once, few or many, or leave the size out.

d_call	v_call	j_call	clone_size	cdr3_aa	cdr3_nt
.	TRBV5-1	TRBJ1-3	.	CASSLTGTSSGNTIYF	TGCGCCAGCAGCCTCACCGGGACAAGCTCTGGAAACACCATATATTTT
.	TRBV5-4	TRBJ2-7	.	CASSLRPAETYEQYF	TGTGCCAGCAGCTTAAGGCCAGCGGAGACCTACGAGCAGTACTTC
TRBD1	TRBV7-2	TRBJ1-2	.	CASSLAQGYVSGYTF	TGTGCCAGCAGCTTAGCACAGGGGTATGTGAGCGGCTACACCTTC
TRBD1	TRBV19	TRBJ2-7	.	CASSPTPRGTGTYEQYF	TGTGCCAGTAGCCCCACCCCCCGAGGGACAGGGACCTACGAGCAGTACTTC
.	TRBV4-2	TRBJ1-2	few	CASSQEPQTNYGYTF	TGTGCCAGCAGCCAAGAGCCGCAGACTAACTATGGCTACACCTTC
.	TRBV30	TRBJ2-7	.	CAWALGGTNEQYF	TGTGCCTGGGCACTCGGGGGAACCAACGAGCAGTACTTC
.	TRBV6-1	TRBJ1-2	.	CASSEAGQGGYTF	TGTGCCAGCAGTGAAGCAGGACAAGGGGGCTACACCTTC
TRBD1	TRBV5-1	TRBJ2-2	.	CASSLNMGQGITGELFF	TGCGCCAGCAGCTTGAATATGGGACAGGGAATCACCGGGGAGCTGTTTTTT
TRBD1	TRBV5-1	TRBJ1-1	.	CASTLGQTNTEAFF	TGCGCCAGCACCCTGGGACAGACGAACACTGAAGCTTTCTTT
TRBD1	TRBV14	TRBJ2-1	.	CASSQAPQGINNEQFF	TGTGCCAGCAGCCAAGCACCACAGGGGATTAACAATGAGCAGTTCTTC
.	TRBV11-2	TRBJ2-1	once	CAGARGDNEQFF	TGTGCCGGGGCCAGGGGTGACAATGAGCAGTTCTTC
.	TRBV6-6	TRBJ2-1	few	CASSPGHEEQFF	TGTGCCAGCAGTCCGGGACATGAAGAGCAGTTCTTC
.	TRBV7-9	TRBJ1-2	.	CASSPQGYYGYTF	TGTGCCAGCAGCCCACAGGGCTACTATGGCTACACCTTC
TRBD1	TRBV10-3	TRBJ1-5	.	CAISAGGGGQPQHF	TGTGCCATCAGCGCAGGGGGAGGAGGACAGCCCCAGCATTTT
.	TRBV12-5	TRBJ2-3	few	CASAIQGGTDTQYF	TGTGCTAGTGCCATACAGGGGGGGACAGATACGCAGTATTTT
TRBD1	TRBV4-1	TRBJ1-1	few	CASSQEPRDRYTEAFF	TGCGCCAGCAGCCAAGAGCCCCGGGACAGATACACTGAAGCTTTCTTT
.	TRBV10-3	TRBJ2-7	.	CAISGETRGYEQYF	TGTGCCATCAGTGGGGAAACGCGGGGCTACGAGCAGTACTTC
.	TRBV6-5	TRBJ1-6	.	CASSYSPGQLGSPLHF	TGTGCCAGCAGTTACTCCCCGGGACAACTGGGATCACCCCTCCACTTT
.	TRBV6-1	TRBJ1-6	.	CASSEQQGNNSPLHF	TGTGCCAGCAGTGAACAGCAGGGGAATAATTCACCCCTCCACTTT
.	TRBV10-1	TRBJ2-1	.	CASSEPGLGDNEQFF	TGCGCCAGCAGTGAGCCGGGACTGGGGGACAATGAGCAGTTCTTC
.	TRBV6-1	TRBJ2-5	once	CASSELSGSGETQYF	TGTGCCAGCAGTGAACTCTCGGGGAGCGGTGAGACCCAGTACTTC
TRBD1	TRBV5-1	TRBJ2-5	.	CASSLGRGLRETQYF	TGCGCCAGCAGCTTGGGCAGGGGGCTCCGGGAGACCCAGTACTTC
.	TRBV10-3	TRBJ1-1	few	CAISESLQGSTEAFF	TGTGCCATCAGTGAGTCACTACAGGGTAGCACTGAAGCTTTCTTT
TRBD2	TRBV9	TRBJ2-4	.	CASSVGGGGQNIQYF	TGTGCCAGCAGCGTCGGCGGCGGGGGTCAAAACATTCAGTACTTC
.	TRBV12-2	TRBJ2-1	once	CASRRRTSGISYNEQFF	TGTGCAAGTCGCAGAAGGACTAGCGGGATTTCCTACAATGAGCAGTTCTTC
.	TRBV7-9	TRBJ2-1	.	CSSSIRDFEQFF	TGTTCCAGCAGCATACGGGACTTTGAGCAGTTCTTC
.	TRBV5-4	TRBJ2-7	.	CASSGDRDEQYF	TGTGCCAGCAGCGGAGACAGAGACGAGCAGTACTTC